The following is a T cell receptor (beta chain) sequence with its context. The data originate from a study of sequential checkpoint blockade in melanoma. Measured with immunoSEQ multiplex PCR; TCRdb has only the in-frame clones, and not every one. The sample comprises 3,500 to 4,000 clones, 63% of which are singletons, and 20% to 25% rests with the top ten. With 0 bases removed from V and 0 bases from J, the gap between germline ends came to 13 bases. CDR1 is SGDLS, CDR2 YYNGEE, per germline. The CDR3 is made up of 17 amino acids. The treatment: randomized to nivolumab then ipilimumab (arm A) or the reverse (arm B). Patients had received no earlier DNA-damaging chemotherapy. Live CD3+CD8+ CD19− CD56− cells were sorted from PBMCs.

The chain links TRBV9 to TRBJ1-3, with D possibly being TRBD1 (6 bases). The sample here was CD8+ T cells sorted from blood (inferred from file names), taken from a patient given nivolumab and ipilimumab in sequence. The receptor was derived from a human donor with melanoma. The CDR3 DNA sequence: TGTGCCAGCAGCGTAGGAGGGGGTCCTGGCTCTGGAAACACCATATATTTT. Translated, it gives CASSVGGGPGSGNTIYF.